Listed below are T cell receptor beta chains from one sample, sequenced in a study of cytomegalovirus exposure and HLA in healthy donors. Assay used: immunoSEQ multiplex PCR; TCRdb lists only in-frame clones, some missing. The table has 110,000 to 150,000 clones, over 65% seen once. Sequencing used PBMCs. Every receptor here comes from a man younger than 35 in good health and CMV-seropositive. Both conserved end residues are part of each CDR3. The D gene is left open where the match is weak. Not every row has a clone size; where given, it reads once, few, many or a size class.

len	d_gene	j_gene	abundance	v_gene	CDR3aa	CDR3nt
15	-	TRBJ1-2	once	TRBV7-2	CASSPPGRGDGGYTF	TGTGCCAGCAGCCCCCCCGGGAGGGGAGACGGTGGCTACACCTTC
14	-	TRBJ1-2	-	TRBV19	CASSPYPRNYGYTF	TGTGCCAGTAGTCCATACCCGAGAAACTATGGCTACACCTTC
15	TRBD2	TRBJ2-7	-	TRBV6-5	CASSYGAGGAYEQYF	TGTGCCAGCAGTTACGGGGCGGGAGGTGCCTACGAGCAGTACTTC
14	TRBD2	TRBJ2-7	once	TRBV10-3	CAISGTSGVNEQYF	TGTGCCATCAGCGGGACTAGCGGGGTGAACGAGCAGTACTTC
12	-	TRBJ2-7	-	TRBV5-1	CASSSDSGEQYF	TGCGCCAGCAGCTCTGACAGTGGGGAGCAGTACTTC
14	-	TRBJ2-4	-	TRBV7-2	CASSLKGTKNIQYF	TGTGCCAGCAGCTTGAAGGGGACCAAAAACATTCAGTACTTC
14	TRBD1	TRBJ1-1	-	TRBV27	CASSLDRANTEAFF	TGTGCCAGCAGTTTAGACAGGGCGAACACTGAAGCTTTCTTT
14	-	TRBJ2-7	-	TRBV11-2	CASSFRGSSYEQYF	TGTGCCAGCAGCTTCCGAGGGAGTTCCTACGAGCAGTACTTC
15	-	TRBJ2-6	-	TRBV6-1	CASSEGRAGANVLTF	TGTGCCAGCAGTGAAGGCAGGGCTGGGGCCAACGTCCTGACTTTC
12	-	TRBJ1-1	-	TRBV28	CASSLLGTEAFF	TGTGCCAGCAGTTTACTAGGCACTGAAGCTTTCTTT
15	TRBD1	TRBJ1-5	-	TRBV7-9	CASSSDRGKNQPQHF	TGTGCCAGCAGCTCGGACAGGGGAAAGAATCAGCCCCAGCATTTT
16	TRBD1	TRBJ1-1	once	TRBV30	CARVFRDRSLNTEAFF	TGTGCCCGGGTATTTAGGGACAGGAGCCTGAACACTGAAGCTTTCTTT
15	-	TRBJ1-4	-	TRBV21-1	CASSKDQGGCEKLFF	TGTGCCAGCAGCAAAGATCAGGGCGGATGTGAAAAACTGTTTTTT
11	-	TRBJ2-7	-	TRBV7-9	CASSLYHEQYF	TGTGCCAGCAGCTTATATCACGAGCAGTACTTC
15	-	TRBJ2-2	-	TRBV5-1	CASSLEGGRTGELFF	TGCGCCAGCAGCCTTGAGGGCGGACGGACCGGGGAGCTGTTTTTT
16	-	TRBJ2-2	-	TRBV18	CASSTTPGVYTGELFF	TGTGCCAGCTCAACGACCCCAGGGGTATACACCGGGGAGCTGTTTTTT
15	-	TRBJ1-1	-	TRBV7-9	CASSLAEGRNTEAFF	TGTGCCAGCAGCTTAGCAGAGGGAAGGAACACTGAAGCTTTCTTT
16	TRBD1	TRBJ2-7	-	TRBV4-1	CASSQSPGQGYYEQYF	TGCGCCAGCAGCCAATCCCCGGGACAGGGTTATTACGAGCAGTACTTC
14	-	TRBJ2-5	-	TRBV6-1	CASSEGREPGTQYF	TGTGCCAGCAGTGAAGGCAGGGAACCCGGGACCCAGTACTTC
16	TRBD2	TRBJ2-2	-	TRBV5-1	CASSLAAGGEPGELFF	TGCGCCAGCAGCTTGGCCGCGGGGGGCGAGCCCGGGGAGCTGTTTTTT
15	TRBD1	TRBJ2-7	-	TRBV27	CASSLLGQGAYEQYF	TGTGCCAGCAGTTTACTCGGACAGGGGGCCTACGAGCAGTACTTC
17	TRBD1	TRBJ2-2	-	TRBV9	CASSPRPWTGGGGELFF	TGTGCCAGCAGCCCTCGACCATGGACAGGGGGAGGAGGGGAGCTGTTTTTT
15	-	TRBJ2-3	-	TRBV5-4	CASSLPGRATDTQYF	TGTGCCAGCAGCTTACCGGGCAGGGCCACAGATACGCAGTATTTT
18	-	TRBJ2-1	-	TRBV5-8	CASSFRDTSWESYNEQFF	TGTGCCAGCAGCTTCCGGGACACCTCCTGGGAGTCCTACAATGAGCAGTTCTTC